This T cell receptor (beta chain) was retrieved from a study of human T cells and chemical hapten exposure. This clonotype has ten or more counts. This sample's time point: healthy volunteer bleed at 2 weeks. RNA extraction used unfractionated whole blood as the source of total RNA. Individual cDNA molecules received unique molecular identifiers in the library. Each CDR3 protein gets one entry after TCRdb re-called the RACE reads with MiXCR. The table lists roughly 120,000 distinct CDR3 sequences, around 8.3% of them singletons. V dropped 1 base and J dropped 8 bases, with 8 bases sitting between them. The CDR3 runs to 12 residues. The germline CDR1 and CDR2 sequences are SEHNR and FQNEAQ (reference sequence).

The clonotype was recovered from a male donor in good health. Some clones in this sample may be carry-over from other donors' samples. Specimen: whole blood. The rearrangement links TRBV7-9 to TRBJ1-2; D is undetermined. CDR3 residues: CASSLEVSGYTF. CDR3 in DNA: TGTGCCAGCAGCTTAGAGGTGTCCGGCTACACCTTC.